This T cell receptor beta chain originates from a study of blood T cell repertoires in COVID-19. The CDR3 has 14 amino acids. The germline V gene has CDR1 ENHRY and CDR2 SYGVKD. J lost 10 bases, V lost 6 bases, and 8 bases had no gene match. Authors' data handling: Reference gene primers were amplified, and this amplification served to estimate nucleated cell counts. Sequencing used immunoSEQ multiplex PCR; TCRdb keeps in-frame clones, though not all of them. That table furnishes V, J and clone size, whereas the DNA furnished D and trimming. The table records 270,000 or so clones, 90% of them present only once.

The TCR sequence derives from a woman in her fifties or sixties with COVID-19, enrolled during active disease. Source material: peripheral blood. This sequence joins TRBV10-3 and TRBJ1-6, with 8 bases identical to TRBD1. The CDR3 is CAISGQGSTSPLHF. The CDR3 nucleotides read TGTGCCATCAGCGGACAGGGTTCGACCTCACCCCTCCACTTT.